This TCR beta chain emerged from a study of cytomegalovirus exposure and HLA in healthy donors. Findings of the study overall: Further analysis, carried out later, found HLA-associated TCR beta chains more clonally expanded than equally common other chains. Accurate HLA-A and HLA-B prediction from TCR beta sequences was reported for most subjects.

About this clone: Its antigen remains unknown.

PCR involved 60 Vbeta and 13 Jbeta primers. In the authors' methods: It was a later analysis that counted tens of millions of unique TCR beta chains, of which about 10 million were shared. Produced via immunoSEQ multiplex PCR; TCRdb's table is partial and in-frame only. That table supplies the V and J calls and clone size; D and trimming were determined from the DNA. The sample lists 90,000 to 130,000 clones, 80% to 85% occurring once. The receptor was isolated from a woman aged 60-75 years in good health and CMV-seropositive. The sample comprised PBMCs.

CDR3 in DNA: TGTGCCAGCAGCCTCAGTGGTCCCGGGTCCTACGAGCAGTACTTC. Its protein product is CASSLSGPGSYEQYF. This chain connects TRBV7-2 to TRBJ2-7; D is unresolved. This CDR3 contains 15 residues. Trimming pared 5 bases from V and 1 base from J, leaving 15 bases between. Germline V gene lookup returns CDR1 SGHTA and CDR2 FQGNSA. The full variable domain, in which reference TRBV7-2 and TRBJ2-7 provide the parts outside the CDR3, is GAGVSQSPSNKVTEKGKDVELRCDPISGHTALYWYRQSLGQGLEFLIYFQGNSAPDKSGLPSDRFSAERTGGSVSTLTIQRTQQEDSAVYLCASSLSGPGSYEQYFGPGTRLTVT.